The 17 T cell receptor beta chains below all came from one sample that was sequenced in a study of cytomegalovirus exposure and HLA in healthy donors. The PCR ran on 60 Vbeta and 13 Jbeta primers. The repertoire was sequenced with immunoSEQ multiplex PCR; TCRdb's copy has only in-frame clones and lacks some. The clone table shows 100,000 to 150,000 clones, with the ten largest holding 0.9% to 1.2%. Sequencing input: PBMCs. Receptor source: a man aged 18 to 29 in good health and CMV-seronegative.

The chain couples TRBV5-4 to TRBJ2-3, with 9 positions matching TRBD2. The CDR3 is 16 residues long. CDR1 is SGHNT, CDR2 YYREEE, per germline (reference sequence). V lost 0 bases to trimming and J lost 1 base; unmatched junction nucleotides: 3. The CDR3 DNA reads as TGTGCCAGCAGCTTGGGAGCTAGCGGGGGCACAGATACGCAGTATTTT. Encoded protein: CASSLGASGGTDTQYF.

V usage is TRBV28 and J usage is TRBJ1-2; 7 bases line up with TRBD1. Germline CDR1 and CDR2: MDHEN and SYDVKM. J gave up 5 bases and V 5 bases, and 5 bases lay outside the gene matches. The CDR3 length is 13 residues. The CDR3 reads CASSLGQLYGYTF. For the CDR3, the DNA is TGTGCCAGCAGTCTGGGACAGTTGTATGGCTACACCTTC.

The chain has TRBV2 and TRBJ2-7; TRBD1 agrees at 7 bases. Germline CDR1 and CDR2: SNHLY and FYNNEI. Trimming removed 7 bases from V and 4 bases from J; junction bases left unmatched: 7. This CDR3 has 13 amino acids. CDR3 region: CASITGTEYEQYF. In nucleotides, the CDR3 is TGTGCCAGCATTACCGGGACAGAGTACGAGCAGTACTTC.

The V and J genes are TRBV6-6 and TRBJ2-1; 12 positions agree with TRBD1. Germline V gene sequence: CDR1 MNHNY, CDR2 SVGAGI (reference sequence). This CDR3 comprises 15 residues. With V trimmed by 2 bases and J by 7 bases, 3 bases remained unmatched. CDR3 protein: CASSYAGQGANEQFF. The CDR3 nucleotides are TGTGCCAGCAGTTACGCGGGACAGGGGGCTAATGAGCAGTTCTTC.

The chain links TRBV30 to TRBJ2-2; D might be TRBD2 (5 bases). Trimming took off 4 bases at V and 5 bases at J, with 26 bases between the two ends. The CDR3 totals 18 residues. Germline assignment: CDR1 GTSNPN and CDR2 SVGIG (reference sequence). CDR3 nucleotide sequence: TGTGCCTGGATTAGGGCGGGTACAGTCCCCCAGAAAACCGGGGAGCTGTTTTTT. Amino acids: CAWIRAGTVPQKTGELFF. Combining the CDR3 with reference TRBV30 and TRBJ2-2 gives the whole variable domain SQTIHQWPATLVQPVGSPLSLECTVEGTSNPNLYWYRQAAGRGLQLLFYSVGIGQISSEVPQNLSASRPQDRQFILSSKKLLLSDSGFYLCAWIRAGTVPQKTGELFFGEGSRLTVL.

The chain has TRBV5-1 and TRBJ2-7; 13 bases are a match to TRBD2. Germline V CDR1 and CDR2: SGHRS, YFSETQ. V shed 4 bases, J shed 2 bases, and the junction held 9 bases outside the gene matches. This CDR3 comprises 17 residues. The CDR3 nucleotides are TGCGCCAGCAGCCCAAAACCTACTAGCGGGAGGGCCTACGAGCAGTACTTC. Translating gives CASSPKPTSGRAYEQYF.

The V and J genes are TRBV6-1 and TRBJ1-5; D not certain. This CDR3 is 16 amino acids long. With 2 bases removed from V and 9 bases from J, the gap between germline ends came to 20 bases. Germline V gives CDR1 MNHNS, CDR2 SASEGT. CDR3 DNA sequence: TGTGCCAGCAGTGAAAAGGTTGGACCTTCAGCGGGGCCCCAGCATTTT. It translates to CASSEKVGPSAGPQHF.

The rearrangement uses TRBV30 and TRBJ1-2; 7 bases line up with TRBD1. This CDR3 has 12 residues. Germline assignment: CDR1 GTSNPN and CDR2 SVGIG (reference sequence). With V trimmed by 3 bases and J by 7 bases, 5 bases remained unmatched. The CDR3 loop is CAWRGQMGGYTF. The CDR3 nucleotides are TGTGCCTGGAGGGGACAGATGGGTGGCTACACCTTC.

The chain employs TRBV6-5 and TRBJ2-7, with D possibly being TRBD1 (5 bases). Germline values: CDR1 MNHEY, CDR2 SVGAGI. Trimming removed 7 bases from V and 3 bases from J, with 19 bases in between. There are 15 residues in the CDR3. The CDR3: CASTPRQKSVYEQYF. CDR3 DNA sequence: TGTGCCAGCACCCCAAGACAGAAATCGGTCTACGAGCAGTACTTC.

V gene TRBV19 combines with J gene TRBJ2-3; possible D gene TRBD1, 6 bases. Germline CDR1 reads LNHDA; CDR2 reads SQIVND (reference sequence). This CDR3 has 14 amino acids. V lost 7 bases, J lost 5 bases, and 16 bases lay in between. CDR3 amino acids: CASIARGDKDTQYF. CDR3 nucleotides: TGTGCCAGTATTGCCAGGGGAGATAAAGATACGCAGTATTTT.

The chain is built from TRBV5-4 and TRBJ2-1; D is possibly TRBD1 (6 bases). Per the germline V gene, CDR1 is SGHNT and CDR2 is YYREEE (reference sequence). This CDR3 contains 16 residues. The V gene lost 0 bases and the J gene lost 6 bases, with 16 bases spanning the gap. In DNA form, the CDR3 reads TGTGCCAGCAGCTTGGGTGGGGGCAGGGACATCAATGAGCAGTTCTTC. Its protein product is CASSLGGGRDINEQFF. Supplemented by reference TRBV5-4 and TRBJ2-1, the full variable domain reads ETGVTQSPTHLIKTRGQQVTLRCSSQSGHNTVSWYQQALGQGPQFIFQYYREEENGRGNFPPRFSGLQFPNYSSELNVNALELDDSALYLCASSLGGGRDINEQFFGPGTRLTVL.

The rearrangement links TRBV18 to TRBJ2-7; possibly TRBD2 for D (7 bases). This CDR3 region has 15 residues. Germline V gene lookup returns CDR1 KGHSH and CDR2 LQKENI. With 4 bases removed from V and 5 bases from J, the gap between germline ends came to 18 bases. The CDR3 DNA reads as TGTGCCAGCTCACTCAGTTCGGGGGGCCGGAACGAGCAGTACTTC. It translates to CASSLSSGGRNEQYF.

V usage is TRBV5-1 and J usage is TRBJ1-1, with TRBD1 matching over 9 bases. Unmatched junction bases numbered 18, after V lost 3 bases and J lost 3 bases. The CDR3 is made up of 19 amino acids. CDR1 and CDR2 (germline): SGHRS, YFSETQ. The CDR3 nucleotides read TGCGCCAGCAGCTCTGGGACAGGGTCAACCCTCTCCGCATACACTGAAGCTTTCTTT. It specifies CASSSGTGSTLSAYTEAFF.

J is TRBJ1-2 and V is TRBV5-1; perhaps TRBD1 as D (6 bases). The CDR3 covers 15 residues. Germline CDR1 reads SGHRS; CDR2 reads YFSETQ. V lost 0 bases, J lost 6 bases, and 15 bases lay in between. The CDR3 region is CASSLGGRGGNGYTF. Here the CDR3 DNA reads TGCGCCAGCAGCTTGGGCGGAAGGGGGGGAAATGGCTACACCTTC.

V and J are TRBV6-5 and TRBJ2-7; 8 nucleotides align to TRBD1. This CDR3 region has 14 residues. Unmatched junction bases numbered 9, after V lost 5 bases and J lost 6 bases. Germline V lookup: CDR1 MNHEY, CDR2 SVGAGI. The CDR3 reads CASSPDRGRGEQYF. The CDR3 DNA is TGTGCCAGCAGTCCCGACAGGGGAAGAGGCGAGCAGTACTTC.

The genes are TRBV5-1 and TRBJ2-5; D is uncertain. Between the trimmed V and J ends, which lost 1 base and 1 base, there was a span of 8 bases. The CDR3 is 14 residues long. The germline gives CDR1 SGHRS, CDR2 YFSETQ. The CDR3 protein is CASSLFSSQETQYF. The CDR3 nucleotides are TGCGCCAGCAGCTTGTTTTCGAGCCAAGAGACCCAGTACTTC.

The CDR3 nucleotides are TGTGCCAGCAGCCAAGATGGACAGTTCTATGGCTACACCTTC. Residues: CASSQDGQFYGYTF. The rearrangement joins TRBV14 to TRBJ1-2, with a tentative D call TRBD1 (6 bases). CDR1 and CDR2 (germline): SGHDN, FVKESK. With 0 bases removed from V and 4 bases from J, the gap between germline ends came to 9 bases. The CDR3 extends over 14 amino acids.